This T cell receptor beta chain was captured in a study of CD8 T cells in ankylosing spondylitis. CDR1 is PRHDT, CDR2 FYEKMQ, per germline (reference sequence). V lost 2 bases to trimming and J lost 0 bases; unmatched junction nucleotides: 10. The CDR3 consists of 18 residues. TCRdb redid the calling of the 5' RACE reads with MiXCR, one entry per CDR3 protein. The profile shows fewer than 500,000 distinct CDR3 sequences, 26% of them singletons. Findings and caveats of the study: Blood of patients with ankylosing spondylitis appeared to be characterized by a TCR beta motif of eight highly homologous variants. Disease-linked clones were reportedly significantly enriched in matched ankylosing spondylitis synovial fluid. Clones linked to the disease showed a CD8+ phenotype. They occurred at relatively low frequencies in peripheral blood.

On this clonotype itself: As yet, its antigen is unknown.

V is TRBV13 and J is TRBJ2-1; TRBD2 matches at 7 bases. The clonotype comes from a male donor with ankylosing spondylitis. Sequencing was carried out using blood, either unsorted or a sorted T cell fraction (not recorded which). The CDR3: CASSLNRGAGSSYNEQFF. The CDR3, as DNA: TGTGCCAGCAGCTTAAATAGGGGAGCGGGAAGCTCCTACAATGAGCAGTTCTTC.